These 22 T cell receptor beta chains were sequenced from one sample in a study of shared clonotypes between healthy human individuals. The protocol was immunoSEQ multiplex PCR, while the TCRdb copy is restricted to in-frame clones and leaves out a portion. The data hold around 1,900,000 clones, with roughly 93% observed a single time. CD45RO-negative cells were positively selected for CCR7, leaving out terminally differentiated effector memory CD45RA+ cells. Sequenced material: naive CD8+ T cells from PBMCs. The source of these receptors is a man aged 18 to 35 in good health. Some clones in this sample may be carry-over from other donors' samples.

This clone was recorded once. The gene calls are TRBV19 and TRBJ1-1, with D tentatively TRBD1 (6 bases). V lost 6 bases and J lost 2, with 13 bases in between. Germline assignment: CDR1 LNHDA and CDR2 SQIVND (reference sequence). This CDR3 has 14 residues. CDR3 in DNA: TGTGCCAGTAGCCTGGGACATACAAACACTGAAGCTTTCTTT. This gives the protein CASSLGHTNTEAFF.

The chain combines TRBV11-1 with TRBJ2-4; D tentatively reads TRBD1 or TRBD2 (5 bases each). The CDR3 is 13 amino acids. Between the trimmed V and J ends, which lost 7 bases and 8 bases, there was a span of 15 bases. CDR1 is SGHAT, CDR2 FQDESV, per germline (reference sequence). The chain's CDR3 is CASTVAMGDIQYF. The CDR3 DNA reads TGTGCCAGCACCGTGGCTATGGGGGACATTCAGTACTTC.

CDR3 protein: CASSLWTGLLMNTEAFF. In nucleotides, the CDR3 is TGTGCCAGCAGCTTATGGACAGGGCTCCTAATGAACACTGAAGCTTTCTTT. The chain combines TRBV11-2 with TRBJ1-1; 8 bases align to TRBD1. The germline V gene has CDR1 SGHAT and CDR2 FQNNGV. The CDR3 extends over 17 amino acids. The trim removed 2 bases at V and 0 bases at J, leaving 8 bases unmatched. Together with reference TRBV11-2 and TRBJ1-1, the CDR3 gives the full variable domain: EAGVAQSPRYKIIEKRQSVAFWCNPISGHATLYWYQQILGQGPKLLIQFQNNGVVDDSQLPKDRFSAERLKGVDSTLKIQPAKLEDSAVYLCASSLWTGLLMNTEAFFGQGTRLTVV.

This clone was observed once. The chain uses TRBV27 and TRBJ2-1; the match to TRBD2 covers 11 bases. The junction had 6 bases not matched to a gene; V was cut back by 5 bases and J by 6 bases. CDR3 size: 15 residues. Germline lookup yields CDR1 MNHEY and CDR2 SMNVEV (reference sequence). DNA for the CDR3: TGTGCCAGCAGTCCCCTAGCGGGAGGAGGCAATGAGCAGTTCTTC. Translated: CASSPLAGGGNEQFF.

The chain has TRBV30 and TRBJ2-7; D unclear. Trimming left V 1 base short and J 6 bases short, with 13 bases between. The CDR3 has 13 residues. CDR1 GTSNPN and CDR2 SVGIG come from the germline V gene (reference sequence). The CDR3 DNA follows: TGTGCCTGGAGTGCATCGGGCGTCTCCGAGCAGTACTTC. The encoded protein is CAWSASGVSEQYF.

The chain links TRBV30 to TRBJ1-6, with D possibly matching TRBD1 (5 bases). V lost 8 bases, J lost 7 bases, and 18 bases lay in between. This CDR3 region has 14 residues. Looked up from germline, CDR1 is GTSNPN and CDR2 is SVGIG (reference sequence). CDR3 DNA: TGTGCCCCTTCACCGGGACGGCAAAATTCACCCCTCCACTTT. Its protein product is CAPSPGRQNSPLHF. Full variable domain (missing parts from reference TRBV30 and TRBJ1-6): SQTIHQWPATLVQPVGSPLSLECTVEGTSNPNLYWYRQAAGRGLQLLFYSVGIGQISSEVPQNLSASRPQDRQFILSSKKLLLSDSGFYLCAPSPGRQNSPLHFGNGTRLTVT.

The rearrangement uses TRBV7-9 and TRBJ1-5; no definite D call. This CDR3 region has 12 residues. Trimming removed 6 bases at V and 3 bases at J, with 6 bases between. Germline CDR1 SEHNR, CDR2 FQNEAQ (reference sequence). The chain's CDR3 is CASRVANQPQHF. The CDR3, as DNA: TGTGCCAGCAGGGTTGCCAATCAGCCCCAGCATTTT.

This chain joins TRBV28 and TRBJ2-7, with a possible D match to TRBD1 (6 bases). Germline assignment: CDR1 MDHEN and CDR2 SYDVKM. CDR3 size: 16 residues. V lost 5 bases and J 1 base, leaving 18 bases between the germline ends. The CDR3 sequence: CASSGPRGTVSYEQYF. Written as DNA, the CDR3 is TGTGCCAGCAGTGGGCCTAGGGGGACGGTTTCCTACGAGCAGTACTTC.

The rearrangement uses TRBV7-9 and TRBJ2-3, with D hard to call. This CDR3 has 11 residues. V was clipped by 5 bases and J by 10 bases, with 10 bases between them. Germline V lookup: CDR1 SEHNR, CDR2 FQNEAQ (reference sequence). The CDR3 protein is CASSASGPQYF. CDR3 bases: TGTGCCAGCAGCGCTTCCGGTCCGCAGTATTTT.

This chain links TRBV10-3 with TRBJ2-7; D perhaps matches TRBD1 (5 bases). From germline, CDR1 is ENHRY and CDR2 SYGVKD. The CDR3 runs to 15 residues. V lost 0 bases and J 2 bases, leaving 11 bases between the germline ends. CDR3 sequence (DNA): TGTGCCATCAGTGAGTCGCTTGGGGCGGCCTACGAGCAGTACTTC. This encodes CAISESLGAAYEQYF.

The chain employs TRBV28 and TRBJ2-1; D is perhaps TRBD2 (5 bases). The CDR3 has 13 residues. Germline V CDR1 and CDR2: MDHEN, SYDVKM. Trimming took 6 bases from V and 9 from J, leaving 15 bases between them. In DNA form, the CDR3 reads TGTGCCAGCAGCAATATCCTAGAGGGTGAGCAGTTCTTC. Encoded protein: CASSNILEGEQFF.

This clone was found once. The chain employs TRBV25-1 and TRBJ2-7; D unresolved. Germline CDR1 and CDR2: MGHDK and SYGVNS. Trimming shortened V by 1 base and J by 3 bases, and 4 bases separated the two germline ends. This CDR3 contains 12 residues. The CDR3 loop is CASSEWSYEQYF. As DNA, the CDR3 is TGTGCCAGCAGTGAATGGAGCTACGAGCAGTACTTC.

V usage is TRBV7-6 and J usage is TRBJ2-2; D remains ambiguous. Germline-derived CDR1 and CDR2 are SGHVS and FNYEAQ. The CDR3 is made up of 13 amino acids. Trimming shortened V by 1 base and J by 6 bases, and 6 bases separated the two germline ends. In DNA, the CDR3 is TGTGCCAGCAGCTTAGGGGGTGCCGGGGAGCTGTTTTTT. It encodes CASSLGGAGELFF.

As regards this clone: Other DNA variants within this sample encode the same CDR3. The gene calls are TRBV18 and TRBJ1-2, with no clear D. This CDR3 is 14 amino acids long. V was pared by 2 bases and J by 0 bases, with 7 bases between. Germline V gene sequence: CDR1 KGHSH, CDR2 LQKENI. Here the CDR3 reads CASSPGEANYGYTF. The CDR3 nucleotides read TGTGCCAGCTCACCAGGGGAGGCTAACTATGGCTACACCTTC.

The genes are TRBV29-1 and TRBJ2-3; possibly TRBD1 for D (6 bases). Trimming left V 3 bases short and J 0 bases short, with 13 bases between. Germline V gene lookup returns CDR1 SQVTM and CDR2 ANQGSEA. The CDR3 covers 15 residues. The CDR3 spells CSVEGTGSSTDTQYF. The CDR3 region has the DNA TGCAGCGTTGAGGGAACAGGGTCTAGCACAGATACGCAGTATTTT.

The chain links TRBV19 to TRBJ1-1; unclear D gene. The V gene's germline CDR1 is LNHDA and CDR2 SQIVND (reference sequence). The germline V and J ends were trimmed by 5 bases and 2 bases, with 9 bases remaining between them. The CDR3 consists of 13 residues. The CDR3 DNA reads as TGTGCCAGTAGTTTCGGTCCCAACACTGAAGCTTTCTTT. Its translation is CASSFGPNTEAFF.

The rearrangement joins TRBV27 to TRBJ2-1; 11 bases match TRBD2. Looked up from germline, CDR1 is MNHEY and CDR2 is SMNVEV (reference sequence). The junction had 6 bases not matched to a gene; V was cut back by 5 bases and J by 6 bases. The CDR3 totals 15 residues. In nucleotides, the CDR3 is TGTGCCAGCAGTAGGTTGGGACTAGCGGCCAATGAGCAGTTCTTC. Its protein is CASSRLGLAANEQFF.

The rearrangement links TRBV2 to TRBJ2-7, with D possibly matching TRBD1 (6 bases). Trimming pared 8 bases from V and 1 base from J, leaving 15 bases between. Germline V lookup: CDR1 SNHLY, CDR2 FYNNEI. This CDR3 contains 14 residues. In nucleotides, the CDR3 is TGTGCCAGCGCGTGGACAGCTTCATCCTACGAGCAGTACTTC. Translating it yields CASAWTASSYEQYF.

CDR3 coding DNA: TGTGCCAGCAGCTTAGTTGTTAAGGTCCACGAGCAGTACTTC. The encoded protein is CASSLVVKVHEQYF. This chain uses TRBV11-2 with TRBJ2-7; D call uncertain. V was cut by 1 base and J by 5 bases, with 12 bases left in between. The CDR3 sequence is 14 residues long. Germline V CDR1 and CDR2: SGHAT, FQNNGV.

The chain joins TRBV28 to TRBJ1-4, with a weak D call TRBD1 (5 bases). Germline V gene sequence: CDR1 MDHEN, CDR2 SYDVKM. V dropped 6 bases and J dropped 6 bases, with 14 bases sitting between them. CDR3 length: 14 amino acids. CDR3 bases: TGTGCCAGCAGCCCCGGACACGGCTATGAAAAACTGTTTTTT. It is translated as CASSPGHGYEKLFF.

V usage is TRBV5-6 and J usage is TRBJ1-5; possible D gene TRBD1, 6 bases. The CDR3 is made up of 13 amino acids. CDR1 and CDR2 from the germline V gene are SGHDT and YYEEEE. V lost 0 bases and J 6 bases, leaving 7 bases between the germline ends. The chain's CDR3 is CASSLAGVQPQHF. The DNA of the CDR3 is TGTGCCAGCAGCTTGGCAGGGGTTCAGCCCCAGCATTTT. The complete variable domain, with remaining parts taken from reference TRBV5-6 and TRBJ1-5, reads DAGVTQSPTHLIKTRGQQVTLRCSPKSGHDTVSWYQQALGQGPQFIFQYYEEEERQRGNFPDRFSGHQFPNYSSELNVNALLLGDSALYLCASSLAGVQPQHFGDGTRLSIL.

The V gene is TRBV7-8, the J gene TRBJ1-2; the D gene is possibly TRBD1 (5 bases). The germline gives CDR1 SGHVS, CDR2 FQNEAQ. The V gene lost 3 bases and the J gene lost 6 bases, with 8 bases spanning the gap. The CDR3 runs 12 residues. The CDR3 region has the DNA TGTGCCAGCAGCTTCTGGGGCGATGGCTACACCTTC. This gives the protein CASSFWGDGYTF.